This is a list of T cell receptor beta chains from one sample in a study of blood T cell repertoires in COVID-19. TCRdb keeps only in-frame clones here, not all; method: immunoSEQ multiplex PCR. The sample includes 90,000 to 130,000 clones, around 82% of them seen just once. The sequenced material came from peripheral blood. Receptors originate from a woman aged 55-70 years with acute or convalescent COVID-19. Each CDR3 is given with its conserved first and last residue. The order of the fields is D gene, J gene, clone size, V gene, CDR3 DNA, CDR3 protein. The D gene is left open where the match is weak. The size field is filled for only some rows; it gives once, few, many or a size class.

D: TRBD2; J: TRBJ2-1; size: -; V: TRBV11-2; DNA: TGTGCCAGCAGCCCGGGGGGGTCCAATGAGCAGTTCTTC; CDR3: CASSPGGSNEQFF
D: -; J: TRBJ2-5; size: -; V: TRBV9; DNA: TGTGCCAGCAGCGCAACTAGTCGGTCGGAGACCCAGTACTTC; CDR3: CASSATSRSETQYF
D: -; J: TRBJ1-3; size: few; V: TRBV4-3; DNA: TGCGCCAGCAGCCAAAGCCCTGGAAACACCATATATTTT; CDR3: CASSQSPGNTIYF
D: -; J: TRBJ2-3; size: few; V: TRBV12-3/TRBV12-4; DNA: TGTGCCAGCAGTTTGAGGGGGACGCAGTATTTT; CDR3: CASSLRGTQYF
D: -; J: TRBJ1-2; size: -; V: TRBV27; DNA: TGTGCCAGCAGTTTAAGACGGCAGGCGGGCTACACCTTC; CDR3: CASSLRRQAGYTF
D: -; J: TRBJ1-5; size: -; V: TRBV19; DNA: TGTGCCAGTACCAAACAGGATTTTGGCAATCAGCCCCAGCATTTT; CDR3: CASTKQDFGNQPQHF
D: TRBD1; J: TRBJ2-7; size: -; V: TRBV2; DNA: TGTGCCAGTTACCGGGACAGGGGGGCCTACGAGCAGTACTTC; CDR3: CASYRDRGAYEQYF
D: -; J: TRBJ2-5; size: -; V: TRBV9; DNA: TGTGCCAGCAGCGTAGGAGGGGGGGCCTGGGAGACCCAGTACTTC; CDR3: CASSVGGGAWETQYF
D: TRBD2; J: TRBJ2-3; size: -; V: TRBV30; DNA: TGTGCCTGGTCGAGCGGGGGAAGCACAGATACGCAGTATTTT; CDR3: CAWSSGGSTDTQYF
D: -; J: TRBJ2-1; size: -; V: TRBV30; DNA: TGTGCCTGGAGTGCCCAACGGGGGGCCAATGAGCAGTTCTTC; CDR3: CAWSAQRGANEQFF
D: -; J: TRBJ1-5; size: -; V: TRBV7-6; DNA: TGTGCCAGCAGCTTGCAGGCCAATCAGCCCCAGCATTTT; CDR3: CASSLQANQPQHF
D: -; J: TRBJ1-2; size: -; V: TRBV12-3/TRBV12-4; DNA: TGTGCCAGCAGTTTAAGGGGCTACTATGGCTACACCTTC; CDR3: CASSLRGYYGYTF
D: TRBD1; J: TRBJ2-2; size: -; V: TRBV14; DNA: TGTGCCAGCAGCCCCCTCGGGACAGGGGCCGGGGAGCTGTTTTTT; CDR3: CASSPLGTGAGELFF
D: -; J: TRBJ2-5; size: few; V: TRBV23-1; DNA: TGCGCCAGCAGTCAATCGAGTACCCAAGAGACCCAGTACTTC; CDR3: CASSQSSTQETQYF
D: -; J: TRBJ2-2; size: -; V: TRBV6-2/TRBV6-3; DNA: TGTGCCAGCAGTCCCCGATCGGGGGGCCCTCGGACCGGGGAGCTGTTTTTT; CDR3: CASSPRSGGPRTGELFF
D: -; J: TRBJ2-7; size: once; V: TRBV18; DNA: TGTGCCAGCTCACCAGCGGGGTACGAGCAGTACTTC; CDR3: CASSPAGYEQYF
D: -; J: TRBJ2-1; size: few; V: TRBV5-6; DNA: TGTGCCAGCAGCACCCGGGGCTACAATGAGCAGTTCTTC; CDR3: CASSTRGYNEQFF
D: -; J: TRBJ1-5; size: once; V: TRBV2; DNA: TGTGCCAGCAGTGAAGTCCCAGGACAAGGACAGCCCCAGCATTTT; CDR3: CASSEVPGQGQPQHF
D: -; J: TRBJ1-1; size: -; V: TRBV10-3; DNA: TGTGCCATCAGTGCATCGGGAGTCACTGAAGCTTTCTTT; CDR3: CAISASGVTEAFF
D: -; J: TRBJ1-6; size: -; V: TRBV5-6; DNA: TGTGCCAGCAGCTTTGGCCAGGGTAATTCACCCCTCCACTTT; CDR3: CASSFGQGNSPLHF
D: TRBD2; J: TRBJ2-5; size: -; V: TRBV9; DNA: TGTGCCAGCAACAGCGGGGGGGAGACCCAGTACTTC; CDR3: CASNSGGETQYF
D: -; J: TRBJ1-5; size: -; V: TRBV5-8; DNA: TGTGCCAGCAGCTCGGGCGGACAGAGCAATCAGCCCCAGCATTTT; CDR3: CASSSGGQSNQPQHF
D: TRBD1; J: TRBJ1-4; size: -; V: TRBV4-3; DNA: TGCGCCAGCAGCCAAGAGGTCGGGGGACAGGGACATGAAAAACTGTTTTTT; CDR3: CASSQEVGGQGHEKLFF
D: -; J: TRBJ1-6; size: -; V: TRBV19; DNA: TGTGCCAGTAGTGCCGGACAGTATTCACCCCTCCACTTT; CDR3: CASSAGQYSPLHF
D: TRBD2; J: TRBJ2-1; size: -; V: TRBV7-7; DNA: TGTGCTAGCAGCCCGATGAAAGCGGGGGCGGGCAATGAGCAGTTCTTC; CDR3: CASSPMKAGAGNEQFF
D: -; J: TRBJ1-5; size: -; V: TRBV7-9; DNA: TGTGCCAGCAGCCAACTCCGTCAGCCCCAGCATTTT; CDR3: CASSQLRQPQHF
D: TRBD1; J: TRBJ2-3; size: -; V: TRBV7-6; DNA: TGTGCCAGCAGCTCCCCGGGACAGCACACAGATACGCAGTATTTT; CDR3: CASSSPGQHTDTQYF
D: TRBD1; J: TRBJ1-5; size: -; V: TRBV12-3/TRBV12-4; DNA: TGTGCCAGCAGTCCAGGGGACAGGCAGCCCCAGCATTTT; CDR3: CASSPGDRQPQHF
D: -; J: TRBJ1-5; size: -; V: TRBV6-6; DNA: TGTGCCAGCAGTGGAGAGGGCCGGCAGCCCCAGCATTTT; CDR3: CASSGEGRQPQHF
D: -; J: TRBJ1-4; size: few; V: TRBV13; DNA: TGTGCCAGCAGCTCTGGGGGGTCTGGAGAAAAACTGTTTTTT; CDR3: CASSSGGSGEKLFF
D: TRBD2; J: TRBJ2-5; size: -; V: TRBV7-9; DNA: TGTGCCAGCAGCCTGACTAGCGGACAAGAGACCCAGTACTTC; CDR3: CASSLTSGQETQYF
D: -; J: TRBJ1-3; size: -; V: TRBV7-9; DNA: TGTGCCAGCAGCTTAACGGCAGGGCCATATGGAAACACCATATATTTT; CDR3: CASSLTAGPYGNTIYF
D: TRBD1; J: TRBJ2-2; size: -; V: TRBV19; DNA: TGTGCCAGTAGTGCTTACCGGGACAGGGTCCAGGCGGGCACCGGGGAGCTGTTTTTT; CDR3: CASSAYRDRVQAGTGELFF